This passage covers 7 T cell receptor beta chains from one sample sequenced in a study of metastatic and nonmetastatic thyroid tumors. TCRdb re-processed the PCR reads through MiXCR. The sample includes approximately 28,000 clones, around 20% of them seen just once. None of the patients had undergone any treatment ahead of thyroid surgery. The sample consisted of blood. The receptors come from a female donor with papillary thyroid cancer or a benign thyroid nodule (not recorded which). Some clones in this sample may be carry-over from other donors' samples.

This clone was observed a few times. DNA for the CDR3: TGTGCCAGCAGCTCGGGACTAGCGGGGGGGAGGGATGAGCAGTTCTTC. Residues: CASSSGLAGGRDEQFF. The chain has TRBV7-2 and TRBJ2-1, with 16 nucleotides matching TRBD2. CDR1 SGHTA and CDR2 FQGNSA come from the germline V gene. This CDR3 comprises 16 residues. The junction had 5 bases not matched to a gene; V was cut back by 4 bases and J by 8 bases.

Ten or more counts support this clone. The genes are TRBV20-1 and TRBJ2-2; 8 positions match TRBD1. V shed 0 bases, J shed 3 bases, and the junction held 6 bases outside the gene matches. Germline V gene sequence: CDR1 DFQATT, CDR2 SNEGSKA (reference sequence). This CDR3 is 16 amino acids long. The DNA of the CDR3 is TGCAGTGCTAGAGATCGCGGACAGGGCGACACCGGGGAGCTGTTTTTT. Translated, it gives CSARDRGQGDTGELFF.

This clone was found many times. The rearrangement links TRBV2 to TRBJ1-5; 7 nucleotides line up with TRBD1. The germline CDR1 and CDR2 sequences are SNHLY and FYNNEI. The CDR3 length is 14 residues. The V gene end was trimmed by 9 bases and the J gene end by 1 base; junction bases not matched to a gene: 6. The CDR3 here is CASRQGSSNQPQHF. CDR3 coding DNA: TGTGCCAGTAGACAGGGTTCGAGCAATCAGCCCCAGCATTTT.

By share of the sample, this clone is medium-sized. This chain joins TRBV6-1 and TRBJ2-7, with TRBD1 matching over 7 bases. Germline CDR1 is MNHNS and CDR2 is SASEGT. The CDR3 runs 13 residues. Trimming at V came to 4 bases and at J to 5 bases, leaving 5 bases not matched to a gene. The CDR3, as DNA: TGTGCCAGCAGTGTGAACAGGGGAGACGAGCAGTACTTC. Its protein is CASSVNRGDEQYF.

The rearrangement uses TRBV6-1 and TRBJ2-7; 9 positions match TRBD1. V shed 7 bases, J shed 2 bases, and the junction held 9 bases outside the gene matches. Germline-derived CDR1 and CDR2 are MNHNS and SASEGT. The CDR3 runs to 15 residues. The CDR3 protein is CASIADWDRAYEQYF. DNA for the CDR3: TGTGCCAGCATCGCAGATTGGGACAGGGCCTACGAGCAGTACTTC.

Ten or more counts support this clone. The gene calls are TRBV7-3 and TRBJ1-6; D remains ambiguous. The V and J ends lost 1 base and 2 bases respectively, with 21 bases between them. The CDR3 runs to 20 residues. The germline V gene encodes CDR1 SGHTA and CDR2 FQGTGA. CDR3: CASSLIFSASRGTYNSPLHF. The CDR3 DNA follows: TGTGCCAGCAGCTTAATCTTTTCGGCCAGTCGAGGGACCTATAATTCACCCCTCCACTTT. Full variable domain (outside the CDR3, taken from reference TRBV7-3 and TRBJ1-6): GAGVSQTPSNKVTEKGKYVELRCDPISGHTALYWYRQSLGQGPEFLIYFQGTGAADDSGLPNDRFFAVRPEGSVSTLKIQRTERGDSAVYLCASSLIFSASRGTYNSPLHFGNGTRLTVT.

Details on this clone: Other DNA sequences in the sample encode the same CDR3. The CDR3 loop reads CASSWTSGSTDTQYF. The CDR3 DNA reads as TGTGCCAGCAGTTGGACTAGCGGGAGCACAGATACGCAGTATTTT. The chain has TRBV6-2 or TRBV6-3 and TRBJ2-3, with TRBD2 matching over 11 bases. V shed 4 bases and J 0 bases; nucleotides not matched to a gene: 0. Germline V gene data show CDR1 as MNHEY and CDR2 as SVGEGT. The CDR3 runs to 15 residues.